The 27 T cell receptor beta chains presented below share a single source sample, sequenced in a study of blood T cell repertoires in COVID-19. Libraries were prepared by immunoSEQ multiplex PCR; TCRdb keeps only in-frame clonotypes and omits some of them. The profile shows some 170,000 clones, roughly nine tenths of them singletons. Sequences were obtained from peripheral blood. The receptors were gathered from a man aged 55 to 70 with active or convalescent COVID-19.

The V and J genes are TRBV6-5 and TRBJ2-7, with 10 nucleotides matching TRBD1. This CDR3 contains 15 residues. Per germline, CDR1 MNHEY and CDR2 SVGAGI. V lost 4 bases to trimming and J lost 3 bases; unmatched junction nucleotides: 6. The CDR3 nucleotides read TGTGCCAGCAGTTCTCCGGACAGGGGGAACTACGAGCAGTACTTC. Translated, it gives CASSSPDRGNYEQYF.

The genes are TRBV18 and TRBJ2-1; the D gene is possibly TRBD2 (6 bases). CDR1 and CDR2 from the germline V gene are KGHSH and LQKENI. The CDR3 extends over 18 amino acids. Trimming pared 0 bases from V and 0 bases from J, leaving 15 bases between. CDR3 residues: CASSPPSSGTSSYNEQFF. In DNA, the CDR3 is TGTGCCAGCTCACCACCCAGTAGCGGAACGAGCTCCTACAATGAGCAGTTCTTC.

The chain links TRBV27 to TRBJ1-6; the D gene is possibly TRBD1 (6 bases). The CDR3 contains 15 residues. Germline V gene data show CDR1 as MNHEY and CDR2 as SMNVEV (reference sequence). Trimming took off 1 base at V and 10 bases at J, with 14 bases between the two ends. CDR3 bases: TGTGCCAGCAGTTTATATCAGGGGCAATACTCACCCCTCCACTTT. Its translation is CASSLYQGQYSPLHF.

The chain combines TRBV6-5 with TRBJ1-3; the D gene is possibly TRBD1 (5 bases). Germline CDR1 MNHEY, CDR2 SVGAGI. V lost 6 bases and J 0 bases, leaving 12 bases between the germline ends. The CDR3 has 15 amino acids. DNA of the CDR3: TGTGCCAGCAGATACCAGGGAGGCTCTGGAAACACCATATATTTT. Its translation: CASRYQGGSGNTIYF.

J is TRBJ2-3 and V is TRBV5-4; D is undetermined. Deletions cut 4 bases from V and 6 bases from J, with 12 bases between. CDR1 SGHNT and CDR2 YYREEE come from the germline V gene (reference sequence). The CDR3 is 13 residues long. The CDR3 loop is CASSHATGDTQYF. CDR3 nucleotide sequence: TGTGCCAGCAGCCATGCGACCGGGGATACGCAGTATTTT.

The chain joins TRBV18 to TRBJ2-7; 11 bases are a match to TRBD2. Germline CDR1 KGHSH, CDR2 LQKENI. J gave up 2 bases and V 6 bases, and 6 bases lay outside the gene matches. The CDR3 sequence is 15 residues long. CDR3 loop: CASSPTSGGAYEQYF. The CDR3 DNA reads as TGTGCCAGCTCGCCAACTAGCGGGGGAGCCTACGAGCAGTACTTC.

The chain links TRBV6-5 to TRBJ2-3; 9 bases match TRBD2. J was trimmed by 2 bases and V by 5 bases; bases with no gene match: 2. Germline CDR1 reads MNHEY; CDR2 reads SVGAGI. The CDR3 is 14 amino acids. CDR3 in DNA: TGTGCCAGCAGTATAGCGGGGGACACAGATACGCAGTATTTT. Translated, it gives CASSIAGDTDTQYF.

The V call is TRBV7-6, the J call TRBJ2-7; weak D call: TRBD2 (7 bases). Trimming removed 2 bases at V and 7 bases at J, with 15 bases between. Looked up from germline, CDR1 is SGHVS and CDR2 is FNYEAQ. The CDR3 consists of 14 residues. In nucleotides, the CDR3 is TGTGCCAGCAGCTTAACGACTAAGGGGGGGGAGCAGTACTTC. Amino acid sequence: CASSLTTKGGEQYF. Combining the CDR3 with reference TRBV7-6 and TRBJ2-7 gives the whole variable domain GAGVSQSPRYKVTKRGQDVALRCDPISGHVSLYWYRQALGQGPEFLTYFNYEAQQDKSGLPNDRFSAERPEGSISTLTIQRTEQRDSAMYRCASSLTTKGGEQYFGPGTRLTVT.

The V and J genes are TRBV2 and TRBJ2-7, with 10 bases lining up with TRBD2. The CDR3 spans 14 residues. Germline values: CDR1 SNHLY, CDR2 FYNNEI. Trimming took 4 bases from V and 3 from J; bases not matched to a gene: 3. CDR3: CASSVQRGGYEQYF. In DNA form, the CDR3 reads TGTGCCAGCAGTGTCCAGCGGGGGGGCTACGAGCAGTACTTC.

This clone occurred once. J is TRBJ1-2 and V is TRBV18, with TRBD1 matching 11 bases. This CDR3 is 15 amino acids long. The germline CDR1 and CDR2 sequences are KGHSH and LQKENI. Losses at the gene ends were 2 bases for V and 4 bases for J; bases not matched to a gene: 3. CDR3 in amino acids: CASSPGTGGVYGYTF. The CDR3 bases are TGTGCCAGCTCACCAGGGACAGGGGGGGTCTATGGCTACACCTTC.

J is TRBJ2-2 and V is TRBV11-2; 9 nucleotides match TRBD1. This CDR3 comprises 15 residues. Germline CDR1 reads SGHAT; CDR2 reads FQNNGV. With V trimmed by 5 bases and J by 4 bases, 5 bases remained unmatched. CDR3 residues: CASSPLTGGTGELFF. In nucleotides, the CDR3 is TGTGCCAGCAGCCCGTTGACAGGGGGCACCGGGGAGCTGTTTTTT.

The V gene is TRBV10-3, the J gene TRBJ2-5; possible D gene TRBD2, 6 bases. V lost 2 bases and J 5 bases, leaving 12 bases between the germline ends. This CDR3 comprises 14 residues. Germline CDR1 is ENHRY and CDR2 is SYGVKD. The CDR3 loop is CAISEGSGRETQYF. The CDR3 DNA is TGTGCCATCAGTGAGGGTTCAGGGAGGGAGACCCAGTACTTC.

The rearrangement uses TRBV15 and TRBJ1-6, with 10 nucleotides matching TRBD1. Looked up from germline, CDR1 is LNHNV and CDR2 is YYDKDF (reference sequence). With 4 bases clipped from V and 9 bases from J, the junction kept 21 bases outside the gene matches. The length of the CDR3 is 20 residues. For the CDR3, the DNA is TGTGCCACCAGCAAGTACTTACCGGGACAGGGGACTAGACGAAGTTCACCCCTCCACTTT. Translation gives CATSKYLPGQGTRRSSPLHF.

The chain has TRBV4-2 and TRBJ2-2; 8 bases match TRBD2. The length of the CDR3 is 13 residues. The junction had 9 bases not matched to a gene; V was cut back by 11 bases and J by 7 bases. Looked up from germline, CDR1 is LGHNA and CDR2 is YNFKEQ. The CDR3 here is CAPALAGIGELFF. For the CDR3, the DNA is TGTGCCCCGGCCCTAGCGGGTATCGGGGAGCTGTTTTTT.

The V and J genes are TRBV5-1 and TRBJ2-3, with 7 nucleotides matching TRBD1. The germline V gene encodes CDR1 SGHRS and CDR2 YFSETQ. The V gene end was trimmed by 7 bases and the J gene end by 3 bases; junction bases not matched to a gene: 11. CDR3 length: 15 residues. The chain's CDR3 is CASGLLGQKTDTQYF. For the CDR3, the DNA is TGCGCCAGCGGCCTCCTGGGACAGAAAACAGATACGCAGTATTTT.

This chain joins TRBV19 and TRBJ1-5; 8 bases agree with TRBD1. The CDR3 spans 16 residues. Germline V gene sequence: CDR1 LNHDA, CDR2 SQIVND (reference sequence). After removal of 3 bases from V and 5 bases from J, the junction contained 9 bases not matched to a gene. The CDR3 nucleotides are TGTGCCAGTAGTATTATGCGAGGGGACAGGCATCAGCCCCAGCATTTT. It encodes CASSIMRGDRHQPQHF.

The gene calls are TRBV6-5 and TRBJ2-7, with D possibly TRBD2 on 5 matching bases. In germline, CDR1 is MNHEY, CDR2 SVGAGI. The CDR3 extends over 15 amino acids. Trimming cost V 6 bases and J 0 bases, with 15 bases left between them. CDR3 protein: CASRMRAGSSYEQYF. CDR3 bases: TGTGCCAGCAGAATGAGGGCTGGGAGCTCCTACGAGCAGTACTTC.

The J gene is TRBJ2-7, the V gene TRBV2; the D gene is possibly TRBD1 (5 bases). This CDR3 is 12 amino acids long. The V and J ends lost 6 bases and 2 bases respectively, with 8 bases between them. Looked up from germline, CDR1 is SNHLY and CDR2 is FYNNEI. CDR3 bases: TGTGCCAGCAGAAGGGGAACCTACGAGCAGTACTTC. It is translated as CASRRGTYEQYF.

This chain connects TRBV7-2 to TRBJ2-1, with 7 bases fitting TRBD2. CDR3 size: 18 residues. V trimming: 7 bases; J trimming: 11 bases; junction bases outside the gene matches: 26. Germline V gene lookup returns CDR1 SGHTA and CDR2 FQGNSA. For the CDR3, the DNA is TGTGCCAGCACCACGAGGATTTGGGAACTAGCGACGGTATCAAAGCAGTTCTTC. Translated: CASTTRIWELATVSKQFF.

The rearrangement joins TRBV7-9 to TRBJ1-6; D is unresolved. CDR3 length: 13 residues. With 5 bases removed from V and 7 bases from J, the gap between germline ends came to 9 bases. From germline, CDR1 is SEHNR and CDR2 FQNEAQ (reference sequence). CDR3: CASSPGRNSPLHF. CDR3 DNA sequence: TGTGCCAGCAGCCCCGGGAGAAATTCACCCCTCCACTTT.

This clone showed up just once. The chain recombines TRBV14 with TRBJ2-5; perhaps TRBD1 as D (6 bases). Germline V gene sequence: CDR1 SGHDN, CDR2 FVKESK. Trimming cost V 1 base and J 0 bases, with 18 bases left between them. The CDR3 runs to 18 residues. The CDR3 nucleotides are TGTGCCAGCAGCCAAGTCACAGGGTGGGGGAATTACCAAGAGACCCAGTACTTC. It translates to CASSQVTGWGNYQETQYF.

The V call is TRBV5-4, the J call TRBJ2-5, with 10 bases aligning to TRBD2. Trimming at V came to 1 base and at J to 0 bases, leaving 0 bases not matched to a gene. Germline loops: CDR1 SGHNT, CDR2 YYREEE (reference sequence). The CDR3 is 15 residues long. The CDR3 sequence is CASSLTSGNQETQYF. The CDR3 DNA reads TGTGCCAGCAGCTTGACTAGCGGGAACCAAGAGACCCAGTACTTC.

The chain combines TRBV6-5 with TRBJ2-3, with 7 bases lining up with TRBD1. V dropped 6 bases and J dropped 0; count of bases not matched to a gene: 3. CDR1 MNHEY and CDR2 SVGAGI come from the germline V gene. The CDR3 is made up of 14 amino acids. The CDR3 loop reads CASSRDRSTDTQYF. The CDR3 nucleotides read TGTGCCAGCAGCCGGGACAGAAGCACAGATACGCAGTATTTT.

This chain links TRBV5-3 with TRBJ2-1; 8 bases agree with TRBD2. TRBV5-3 has ORF status, its function being uncertain. J lost 5 bases, V lost 0 bases, and 7 bases had no gene match. There are 16 residues in the CDR3. CDR3: CARSLVLAGIHNEQFF. In nucleotides, the CDR3 is TGTGCCAGAAGCTTGGTTTTAGCGGGGATCCACAATGAGCAGTTCTTC.

V gene TRBV28 combines with J gene TRBJ1-1, with D tentatively TRBD1 (6 bases). Germline CDR1 MDHEN, CDR2 SYDVKM. V dropped 7 bases and J dropped 1 base, with 13 bases sitting between them. The CDR3 has 14 residues. CDR3 residues: CASKGGLKNTEAFF. Here the CDR3 DNA reads TGTGCCAGCAAGGGGGGGCTGAAGAACACTGAAGCTTTCTTT.

The chain has TRBV19 and TRBJ1-2; 7 bases are shared with TRBD1. The germline V gene has CDR1 LNHDA and CDR2 SQIVND (reference sequence). This CDR3 spans 14 amino acids. Trimming cost V 4 bases and J 4 bases; bases outside gene matches: 6. The CDR3 loop is CASSRGTDLYGYTF. In DNA form, the CDR3 reads TGTGCCAGTAGTAGGGGGACAGACCTCTATGGCTACACCTTC.

The rearrangement links TRBV3-1 (or the pseudogene TRBV3-2) to TRBJ2-2, with D possibly TRBD2 on 5 matching bases. The CDR3 sequence is 16 residues long. Germline assignment: CDR1 LGHDT and CDR2 YNNKEL (reference sequence). Trimming stripped 1 base from V and 7 bases from J, with 16 bases between. The chain's CDR3 is CASSQAWQGGGGELFF. The CDR3 region has the DNA TGTGCCAGCAGCCAAGCATGGCAAGGAGGTGGCGGGGAGCTGTTTTTT.